Reported below is one T cell receptor (beta chain). Its specificity is unknown. The sample comes from a study of CD8 T cells in ankylosing spondylitis. For TCR beta, libraries came from quantitative 5'-RACE with molecular barcodes. TCRdb reprocessed the 5' RACE reads via MiXCR and lists one record per CDR3 protein. Among fewer than 250,000 distinct CDR3 sequences, over 30% were seen once, and the ten largest hold around 4%. V was shortened by 7 bases and J by 0 bases, with 6 bases between the two germline ends. The CDR3 runs 13 residues. The study, taken as a whole, reports: Clones linked to disease were reported to show significant enrichment in matched ankylosing spondylitis synovial fluid. Characteristic, it appeared, of ankylosing spondylitis blood was a TCR beta motif of several highly homologous variants.

This chain joins TRBV12-3 or TRBV12-4 and TRBJ2-2, with unresolved D. The sequencing input was blood, either unsorted or a sorted T cell fraction (not recorded which). This TCR was recovered from a male donor with ankylosing spondylitis or in good health (not recorded which). In nucleotides, the CDR3 is TGTGCCAGCAAAGGATCGAACACCGGGGAGCTGTTTTTT. Amino acid sequence: CASKGSNTGELFF.